One and the same sample provided the 22 T cell receptor beta chains below, sequenced in a study of blood T cell repertoires in COVID-19. Produced via immunoSEQ multiplex PCR; TCRdb's table is partial and in-frame only. The sample has roughly 89,000 clones, 80% seen once. The sequenced material came from peripheral blood. Source of these receptors: an older woman with acute or convalescent COVID-19.

In this sample, this clone turned up a few times. This CDR3 reads CATSRPSLAGGPKNIQYF. The CDR3, as DNA: TGTGCCACCAGCAGACCCTCCCTAGCGGGGGGGCCCAAAAACATTCAGTACTTC. This rearrangement joins TRBV15 to TRBJ2-4, with 12 bases matching TRBD2. The CDR3 covers 18 residues. With V trimmed by 2 bases and J by 2 bases, 7 bases remained unmatched. Germline V gene data show CDR1 as LNHNV and CDR2 as YYDKDF (reference sequence).

V usage is TRBV19 and J usage is TRBJ2-1; 7 nucleotides align to TRBD2. This CDR3 spans 15 amino acids. Germline trimming cut 5 bases from V and 2 bases from J; bases unmatched to any gene: 6. Germline V lookup: CDR1 LNHDA, CDR2 SQIVND (reference sequence). In DNA, the CDR3 is TGTGCCAGTAGTCTGGGCGGGAGCACCTACAATGAGCAGTTCTTC. It encodes CASSLGGSTYNEQFF.

The J gene is TRBJ2-5, the V gene TRBV3-1 (or the pseudogene TRBV3-2); 14 nucleotides line up with TRBD2. Losses at the gene ends were 4 bases for V and 4 bases for J; bases not matched to a gene: 5. Germline V gene lookup returns CDR1 LGHDT and CDR2 YNNKEL (reference sequence). This CDR3 spans 16 amino acids. The CDR3 loop is CASSLRTSGGLETQYF. In DNA, the CDR3 is TGTGCCAGCAGCCTCCGGACTAGCGGGGGGCTAGAGACCCAGTACTTC.

The chain couples TRBV28 to TRBJ2-3; 8 nucleotides align to TRBD2. From germline, CDR1 is MDHEN and CDR2 SYDVKM. The CDR3 covers 14 residues. V was clipped by 2 bases and J by 6 bases; unmatched bases: 4. As DNA, the CDR3 is TGTGCCAGCAGTTTAACGGGGGGGCACGATACGCAGTATTTT. Residues: CASSLTGGHDTQYF. Full variable domain (missing parts from reference TRBV28 and TRBJ2-3): DVKVTQSSRYLVKRTGEKVFLECVQDMDHENMFWYRQDPGLGLRLIYFSYDVKMKEKGDIPEGYSVSREKKERFSLILESASTNQTSMYLCASSLTGGHDTQYFGPGTRLTVL.

The chain recombines TRBV7-6 with TRBJ1-3, with D perhaps matching TRBD1 (5 bases). CDR3 length equals 16 residues. V shed 5 bases and J shed 4 bases, with 18 bases lying between them. CDR1 is SGHVS, CDR2 FNYEAQ, per germline. The CDR3 region has the DNA TGTGCCAGCAGCCTCCCGAGCGGGGGTAACGGAAACACCATATATTTT. As protein: CASSLPSGGNGNTIYF.

This clone has a handful of counts. The V and J genes are TRBV5-6 and TRBJ1-2; TRBD1 agrees at 8 bases. The CDR3 contains 13 residues. Trimming at V came to 3 bases and at J to 8 bases, leaving 6 bases not matched to a gene. Germline values: CDR1 SGHDT, CDR2 YYEEEE. CDR3 sequence: CASSWGQARGYTF. CDR3 DNA: TGTGCCAGCAGCTGGGGACAGGCAAGGGGCTACACCTTC.

This sequence joins TRBV6-6 and TRBJ2-7, with a weak D call TRBD1 (6 bases). V lost 3 bases, J lost 4 bases, and 16 bases lay in between. CDR1 and CDR2 (germline): MNHNY, SVGAGI (reference sequence). CDR3 length: 15 amino acids. The CDR3 coding sequence is TGTGCCAGCAGTTATCAACAGGGAACGAGGTACGAGCAGTACTTC. Translated: CASSYQQGTRYEQYF.

The chain uses TRBV19 and TRBJ2-1; D ambiguous. Trimming shortened V by 9 bases and J by 10 bases, and 16 bases separated the two germline ends. This CDR3 is 12 amino acids long. Germline CDR1 LNHDA, CDR2 SQIVND (reference sequence). The chain's CDR3 is CASGVSASEQFF. The CDR3 DNA sequence: TGTGCCAGCGGAGTATCGGCCTCCGAGCAGTTCTTC.

The V call is TRBV27, the J call TRBJ1-1; 9 bases map to TRBD1. The CDR3 contains 12 residues. CDR1 and CDR2 from the germline V gene are MNHEY and SMNVEV (reference sequence). V lost 10 bases and J lost 7; bases outside the gene matches: 7. The CDR3 protein is CATGQGMGEAFF. CDR3 sequence (DNA): TGTGCCACCGGACAGGGGATGGGTGAAGCTTTCTTT.

The genes are TRBV9 and TRBJ2-7; 8 bases align to TRBD1. Germline CDR1 is SGDLS and CDR2 is YYNGEE. The CDR3 totals 15 residues. The trim removed 5 bases at V and 3 bases at J, leaving 10 bases unmatched. The CDR3 DNA reads TGTGCCAGCAGTGTGGGACAGGCAACCCTCTACGAGCAGTACTTC. It encodes CASSVGQATLYEQYF.

V is TRBV1 and J is TRBJ2-3; the table gives TRBD1 as D, unverified against the DNA. TRBV1 is listed as a pseudogene. The CDR3 length is 16 residues. The CDR3 here is CTSSQDQVCSTDTQYF. The CDR3, as DNA: TGCACCAGCAGCCAAGATCAGGTTTGTAGCACAGATACGCAGTATTTT.

V usage is TRBV5-1 and J usage is TRBJ1-2; possibly TRBD1 for D (5 bases). Germline-derived CDR1 and CDR2 are SGHRS and YFSETQ. Trimming took off 0 bases at V and 10 bases at J, with 19 bases between the two ends. The CDR3 runs to 15 residues. The CDR3 nucleotides are TGCGCCAGCAGCTTGGCCCGGAGGTCTGGAGGGGACTACACCTTC. Encoded protein: CASSLARRSGGDYTF.

The rearrangement joins TRBV11-2 to TRBJ2-7; TRBD1 matches 9 bases. V shed 6 bases, J shed 6 bases, and the junction held 15 bases outside the gene matches. Germline-derived CDR1 and CDR2 are SGHAT and FQNNGV. This CDR3 spans 16 amino acids. The CDR3 DNA reads TGTGCCAGCAGTCTTCATTTGGGACAGGGTTCTTCCGAGCAGTACTTC. It translates to CASSLHLGQGSSEQYF.

This chain joins TRBV30 and TRBJ1-6; D is ambiguous. Trimming took 1 base from V and 7 from J, leaving 8 bases between them. Germline values: CDR1 GTSNPN, CDR2 SVGIG (reference sequence). The CDR3 contains 13 residues. CDR3 protein: CAWSGGSNSPLHF. CDR3 nucleotides: TGTGCCTGGAGTGGAGGGAGCAATTCACCCCTCCACTTT.

J is TRBJ1-5 and V is TRBV5-1, with D perhaps matching TRBD1 (5 bases). The germline V and J ends were trimmed by 4 bases and 0 bases, with 11 bases remaining between them. Germline values: CDR1 SGHRS, CDR2 YFSETQ. This CDR3 comprises 15 residues. CDR3 sequence (DNA): TGCGCCAGCAGCCTCGGGGGGGATAGCAATCAGCCCCAGCATTTT. It encodes CASSLGGDSNQPQHF. Combining the CDR3 with reference TRBV5-1 and TRBJ1-5 gives the whole variable domain KAGVTQTPRYLIKTRGQQVTLSCSPISGHRSVSWYQQTPGQGLQFLFEYFSETQRNKGNFPGRFSGRQFSNSRSEMNVSTLELGDSALYLCASSLGGDSNQPQHFGDGTRLSIL.

The chain joins TRBV5-1 to TRBJ2-2; the D is unclear. The CDR3 totals 14 residues. V lost 1 base, J lost 2 bases, and 6 bases lay in between. Germline V lookup: CDR1 SGHRS, CDR2 YFSETQ. The CDR3 coding sequence is TGCGCCAGCAGCTTGCATACTAACACCGGGGAGCTGTTTTTT. This translates into CASSLHTNTGELFF.

The J gene is TRBJ2-7, the V gene TRBV18; D gene ambiguous. V was clipped by 0 bases and J by 2 bases, with 5 bases between them. This CDR3 contains 13 residues. In germline, CDR1 is KGHSH, CDR2 LQKENI. CDR3 amino acids: CASSPPLPYEQYF. CDR3 coding DNA: TGTGCCAGCTCACCACCCCTCCCCTACGAGCAGTACTTC.

V usage is TRBV24-1 and J usage is TRBJ2-1, with 10 positions matching TRBD2. Germline CDR1 reads KGHDR; CDR2 reads SFDVKD. The V segment lost 0 bases and the J segment 4 bases; nucleotides outside the gene matches: 2. This CDR3 is 16 amino acids long. CDR3 amino acids: CATSDLTSGTYNEQFF. The CDR3 DNA sequence: TGTGCCACCAGTGATTTGACTAGCGGGACTTACAATGAGCAGTTCTTC.

The chain joins TRBV5-1 to TRBJ1-4, with D perhaps TRBD1 (6 bases). CDR3 length equals 15 residues. With 0 bases removed from V and 5 bases from J, the gap between germline ends came to 11 bases. Germline CDR1 and CDR2: SGHRS and YFSETQ. The CDR3 region has the DNA TGCGCCAGCAGCTTGGTCGGACAGAAGAATGAAAAACTGTTTTTT. Translated, it gives CASSLVGQKNEKLFF.

This chain uses TRBV19 with TRBJ1-3; 7 bases fit TRBD1. V gave up 6 bases and J gave up 1 base; unmatched junction bases: 0. CDR1 and CDR2 from the germline V gene are LNHDA and SQIVND (reference sequence). This CDR3 region has 13 residues. CDR3 nucleotides: TGTGCCAGTAGGACAGGGTCTGGAAACACCATATATTTT. Protein sequence: CASRTGSGNTIYF.

The gene calls are TRBV7-2 and TRBJ1-1, with 8 nucleotides matching TRBD1. Germline V gene lookup returns CDR1 SGHTA and CDR2 FQGNSA. The CDR3 is 13 amino acids. J gave up 6 bases and V 5 bases, and 5 bases lay outside the gene matches. This CDR3 is CASSAGGRPEAFF. CDR3 nucleotides: TGTGCCAGCAGCGCAGGGGGCCGGCCTGAAGCTTTCTTT.

The count of this clone is one. This chain links TRBV29-1 with TRBJ2-3, with 9 bases identical to TRBD2. V trimming: 8 bases; J trimming: 3 bases; junction bases outside the gene matches: 9. Per the germline V gene, CDR1 is SQVTM and CDR2 is ANQGSEA. CDR3 length: 14 amino acids. CDR3 sequence: CSSGERGATDTQYF. CDR3 nucleotide sequence: TGCAGCTCTGGGGAGCGGGGGGCGACAGATACGCAGTATTTT.